This T cell receptor beta chain originates from a study of blood T cells in healthy people across ages. A second PCR, run for roughly 7 to 12 cycles, used a sample-barcoded 5' primer plus a J-beta primer mix. In TCRdb, the 5' RACE reads were re-called with MiXCR into one record per CDR3 protein. The top ten hold 20% to 25% of the sample, which has 1.5 million to 2 million distinct CDR3 sequences, around 40% seen once. Study-wide results and caveats: There was no known CMV status for donors, so expanded clonotype changes were possibly confounded. Correlation between TCR beta diversity and naive T cell percentage was strong. Estimates drawn from one million T cells were deemed to understate diversity.

The CDR3 loop spans 15 amino acids. The germline CDR1 and CDR2 sequences are SGHRS and YFSETQ. Trimming took 4 bases from V and 1 from J, leaving 12 bases between them. This clonotype was observed a few times. What it binds is unknown. This sequence was found in a human donor in good health. This sequence joins TRBV5-1 and TRBJ2-1; D could derive from TRBD1 or TRBD2 (7 bases each). Specimen: blood. This CDR3 is CASSIQGGSYNEQFF. The CDR3 region has the DNA TGCGCCAGCAGCATTCAGGGGGGGTCCTACAATGAGCAGTTCTTC. Full variable domain (outside the CDR3, taken from reference TRBV5-1 and TRBJ2-1): KAGVTQTPRYLIKTRGQQVTLSCSPISGHRSVSWYQQTPGQGLQFLFEYFSETQRNKGNFPGRFSGRQFSNSRSEMNVSTLELGDSALYLCASSIQGGSYNEQFFGPGTRLTVL.